The 15 T cell receptor beta chains in this list originate from one sample, sequenced in a study of blood T cells in healthy people across ages. Through a sample-barcoded 5' primer and a J-beta primer mix, a second PCR was run for roughly 7 to 11 cycles. TCRdb independently ran MiXCR on the 5' RACE reads; one entry per CDR3 protein. Counted here are about 1.8 million distinct CDR3 sequences, 49% occurring once; the ten biggest clones make up over 2%. Material: blood. The receptor set was obtained from a woman aged 40 to 49 in good health.

This clonotype was observed a few times. One end of the junction is discordant with germline, which a read error may explain. This chain joins TRBV29-1 and TRBJ2-1, with 9 bases matching TRBD2. CDR3 size: 15 residues. The germline V gene encodes CDR1 SQVTM and CDR2 ANQGSEA. The CDR3 sequence is CGVVPLRGGLSEQFF. The CDR3 coding sequence is TGCGGCGTTGTTCCCCTGCGGGGGGGCCTGAGTGAGCAGTTCTTC.

The V call is TRBV4-2, the J call TRBJ1-1; 10 bases fit TRBD1. This CDR3 is 15 amino acids long. Germline V gene sequence: CDR1 LGHNA, CDR2 YNFKEQ. V was pared by 3 bases and J by 4 bases, with 5 bases of the junction left unmatched. The CDR3 nucleotides are TGTGCCAGCAGCCAGACACGGACAGGGGGCACTGAAGCTTTCTTT. Amino acid sequence: CASSQTRTGGTEAFF.

On this clonotype: This may come from a read error, since a much larger clone is one base off. The rearrangement links TRBV7-2 to TRBJ2-5; 9 bases align to TRBD1. This CDR3 spans 15 amino acids. Germline lookup yields CDR1 SGHTA and CDR2 FQGNSA. The CDR3 sequence is CVSSGRTGGGGTQYF. CDR3 DNA: TGTGTCAGCAGCGGCCGTACAGGGGGCGGCGGAACCCAGTACTTC. The whole variable domain, remainder taken from reference TRBV7-2 and TRBJ2-5, is GAGVSQSPSNKVTEKGKDVELRCDPISGHTALYWYRQSLGQGLEFLIYFQGNSAPDKSGLPSDRFSAERTGGSVSTLTIQRTQQEDSAVYLCVSSGRTGGGGTQYFGPGTRLLVL.

This clonotype has just one count. V and J are TRBV7-2 and TRBJ1-2; 7 nucleotides align to TRBD1. Germline V gene lookup returns CDR1 SGHTA and CDR2 FQGNSA. The CDR3 extends over 15 amino acids. Germline trimming cut 5 bases from V and 6 bases from J; bases unmatched to any gene: 12. This CDR3 is CASSMRQGRGNGYTF. The CDR3 DNA follows: TGTGCCAGCAGCATGCGACAGGGAAGAGGGAATGGCTACACCTTC.

This clonotype was recorded a few times. J is TRBJ2-1 and V is TRBV29-1; the match to TRBD2 covers 11 bases. This CDR3 is built from 16 residues. The J segment lost 4 bases and the V segment lost 7 bases, leaving 12 bases of the junction unmatched. CDR1 and CDR2 from the germline V gene are SQVTM and ANQGSEA. The CDR3 nucleotides read TGCAGCGGCCGTATTAGCGGGGGGGGATCTTACAATGAGCAGTTCTTC. This encodes CSGRISGGGSYNEQFF.

The chain carries TRBV20-1 and TRBJ2-5; unclear D gene. The germline V gene has CDR1 DFQATT and CDR2 SNEGSKA (reference sequence). The CDR3 length is 13 residues. With 0 bases removed from V and 2 bases from J, the gap between germline ends came to 7 bases. The CDR3, as DNA: TGCAGTGCTAGAGATCCCGGGCAAGAGACCCAGTACTTC. It is translated as CSARDPGQETQYF.

This clonotype was seen just once. The rearrangement joins TRBV20-1 to TRBJ1-2, with a tentative D call TRBD1 (6 bases). The CDR3 runs to 13 residues. CDR1 is DFQATT, CDR2 SNEGSKA, per germline (reference sequence). V was clipped by 5 bases and J by 7 bases, with 17 bases between them. The CDR3 here is CSADRDRSGGYTF. Here the CDR3 DNA reads TGCAGTGCTGATCGTGACAGGTCGGGTGGCTACACCTTC.

This clonotype came up a few times. The rearrangement uses TRBV28 and TRBJ1-4; D is ambiguous. The CDR3 is 13 amino acids. The V end lost 10 bases, the J end lost 6 bases, and 15 bases lay between the germline ends. Per germline, CDR1 MDHEN and CDR2 SYDVKM. The CDR3 region has the DNA TGTGCCACCGGAACCCAGGCTGATGAAAAACTGTTTTTT. This sequence encodes CATGTQADEKLFF.

This clonotype has just a few counts. This chain links TRBV3-1 with TRBJ2-4, with D perhaps TRBD2 (6 bases). The germline gives CDR1 LGHDT, CDR2 YNNKEL (reference sequence). V lost 8 bases and J lost 2, with 10 bases in between. The CDR3 sequence is 13 residues long. Here the CDR3 DNA reads TGTGCCAGCGGAGGGAATACCAAAAACATTCAGTACTTC. As protein: CASGGNTKNIQYF.

This chain joins TRBV5-1 and TRBJ2-7; D perhaps matches TRBD1 (7 bases). V lost 0 bases to trimming and J lost 10 bases, with 17 bases between them. CDR3 length: 14 residues. Germline-derived CDR1 and CDR2 are SGHRS and YFSETQ. The CDR3 loop is CASSLEQGQGGQYF. DNA of the CDR3: TGCGCCAGCAGCTTGGAACAGGGCCAGGGGGGCCAGTACTTC.

The rearrangement uses TRBV11-2 and TRBJ1-2, with D perhaps TRBD1 (5 bases). The V end was cut by 5 bases, the J end by 4 bases, with 14 bases between. This CDR3 is built from 14 residues. Germline V lookup: CDR1 SGHAT, CDR2 FQNNGV. The CDR3 DNA reads TGTGCCAGCAGCCCATCCCAGGGCCGCTATGGCTACACCTTC. This encodes CASSPSQGRYGYTF.

This clonotype was counted once. The chain employs TRBV20-1 and TRBJ1-2; TRBD1 agrees at 9 bases. The V gene's germline CDR1 is DFQATT and CDR2 SNEGSKA (reference sequence). This CDR3 has 14 amino acids. After removal of 3 bases from V and 7 bases from J, the junction contained 9 bases not matched to a gene. The CDR3 is CSASDPGTGFGYTF. The CDR3 region has the DNA TGCAGTGCTAGTGATCCCGGGACAGGGTTTGGCTACACCTTC.

The rearrangement uses TRBV28 and TRBJ1-6; D ambiguous. CDR1 and CDR2 (germline): MDHEN, SYDVKM. The CDR3 has 11 amino acids. Trimming took 4 bases from V and 8 from J, leaving 3 bases between them. In nucleotides, the CDR3 is TGTGCCAGCAGTTCTGATTCACCCCTCCACTTT. This sequence encodes CASSSDSPLHF.

This chain joins TRBV4-1 and TRBJ2-5, with 8 positions matching TRBD2. The CDR3 is made up of 15 amino acids. Per germline, CDR1 MGHRA and CDR2 YSYEKL. V shed 4 bases, J shed 4 bases, and the junction held 8 bases outside the gene matches. In DNA, the CDR3 is TGCGCCAGCAGCCCCGCGATGCGGGGGGCAGAGACCCAGTACTTC. It is translated as CASSPAMRGAETQYF.

There are a few counts of this clonotype. The V call is TRBV4-3, the J call TRBJ1-2; perhaps TRBD1 as D (6 bases). The CDR3 consists of 17 residues. V was pared by 0 bases and J by 4 bases, with 18 bases between. Germline CDR1 and CDR2: LGHNA and YSLEER. CDR3 DNA sequence: TGCGCCAGCAGCCAAGATGTTGCGCAGGGGCGAAGCTATGGCTACACCTTC. The encoded protein is CASSQDVAQGRSYGYTF.